This T cell receptor (beta chain) was retrieved from a study of blood T cell repertoires in COVID-19. Participant age was 18 to 89 years, and participants resided in fewer than 25 US areas. CDR1 and CDR2 from the germline V gene are MDHEN and SYDVKM. This CDR3 comprises 17 residues. With V trimmed by 3 bases and J by 5 bases, 12 bases remained unmatched. Assay: immunoSEQ multiplex PCR; the TCRdb copy retains only in-frame clones and omits some. The table lists a few hundred thousand clones, 80% to 90% of them singletons. The sequenced material came from PBMCs or T cells enriched from blood (not recorded which). The V gene is TRBV28, the J gene TRBJ1-4; 7 bases align to TRBD1. This clonotype originated in a woman in her late teens or twenties who had recovered from COVID-19. CDR3 bases: TGTGCCAGCAGTTTCATGGGCAGGGGGACGAAGAATGAAAAACTGTTTTTT. It is translated as CASSFMGRGTKNEKLFF.